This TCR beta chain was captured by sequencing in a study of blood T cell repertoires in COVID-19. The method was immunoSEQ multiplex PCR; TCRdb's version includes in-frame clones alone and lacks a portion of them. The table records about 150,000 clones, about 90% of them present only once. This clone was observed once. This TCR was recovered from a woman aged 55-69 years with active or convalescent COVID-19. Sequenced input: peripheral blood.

The CDR3 here is CASRVQGPGNTIYF. CDR3 coding DNA: TGTGCCAGCAGGGTACAGGGGCCCGGAAACACCATATATTTT. The chain is built from TRBV7-9 and TRBJ1-3; 7 nucleotides align to TRBD1. Germline V gene lookup returns CDR1 SEHNR and CDR2 FQNEAQ (reference sequence). Losses at the gene ends were 6 bases for V and 4 bases for J; bases not matched to a gene: 6. The CDR3 totals 14 residues.